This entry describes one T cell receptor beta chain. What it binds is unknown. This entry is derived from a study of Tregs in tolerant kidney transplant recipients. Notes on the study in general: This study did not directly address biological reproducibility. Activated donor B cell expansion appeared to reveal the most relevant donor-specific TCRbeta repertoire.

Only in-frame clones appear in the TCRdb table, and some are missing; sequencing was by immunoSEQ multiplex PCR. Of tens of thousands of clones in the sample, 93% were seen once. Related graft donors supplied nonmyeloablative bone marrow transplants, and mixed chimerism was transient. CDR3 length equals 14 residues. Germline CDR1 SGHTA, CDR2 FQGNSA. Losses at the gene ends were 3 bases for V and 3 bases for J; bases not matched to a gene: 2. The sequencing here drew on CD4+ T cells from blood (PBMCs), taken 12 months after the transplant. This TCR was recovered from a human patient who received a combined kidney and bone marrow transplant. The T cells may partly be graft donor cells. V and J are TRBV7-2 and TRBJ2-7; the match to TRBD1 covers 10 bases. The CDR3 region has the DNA TGTGCCAGCAGCTTGACAGGGGGCATCTACGAGCAGTACTTC. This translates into CASSLTGGIYEQYF. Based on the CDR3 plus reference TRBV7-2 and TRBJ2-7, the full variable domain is GAGVSQSPSNKVTEKGKDVELRCDPISGHTALYWYRQSLGQGLEFLIYFQGNSAPDKSGLPSDRFSAERTGGSVSTLTIQRTQQEDSAVYLCASSLTGGIYEQYFGPGTRLTVT.